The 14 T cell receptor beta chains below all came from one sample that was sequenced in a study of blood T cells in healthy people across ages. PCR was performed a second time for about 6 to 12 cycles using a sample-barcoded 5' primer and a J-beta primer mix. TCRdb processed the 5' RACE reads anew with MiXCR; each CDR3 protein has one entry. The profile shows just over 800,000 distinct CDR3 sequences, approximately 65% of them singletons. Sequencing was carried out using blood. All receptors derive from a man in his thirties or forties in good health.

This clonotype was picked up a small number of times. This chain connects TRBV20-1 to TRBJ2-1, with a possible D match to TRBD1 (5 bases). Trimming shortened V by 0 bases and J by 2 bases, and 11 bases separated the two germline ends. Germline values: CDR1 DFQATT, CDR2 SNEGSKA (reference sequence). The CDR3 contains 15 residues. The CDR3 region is CSARDGDRPYNEQFF. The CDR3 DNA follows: TGCAGTGCTAGAGATGGAGACAGACCCTACAATGAGCAGTTCTTC.

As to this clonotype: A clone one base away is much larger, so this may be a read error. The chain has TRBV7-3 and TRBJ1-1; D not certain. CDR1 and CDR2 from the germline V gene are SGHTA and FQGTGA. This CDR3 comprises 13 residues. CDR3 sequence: CASSFFVNAEAFF. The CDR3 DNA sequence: TGTGCCAGCAGCTTTTTCGTGAACGCTGAAGCTTTCTTT. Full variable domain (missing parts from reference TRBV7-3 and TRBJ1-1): GAGVSQTPSNKVTEKGKYVELRCDPISGHTALYWYRQSLGQGPEFLIYFQGTGAADDSGLPNDRFFAVRPEGSVSTLKIQRTERGDSAVYLCASSFFVNAEAFFGQGTRLTVV.

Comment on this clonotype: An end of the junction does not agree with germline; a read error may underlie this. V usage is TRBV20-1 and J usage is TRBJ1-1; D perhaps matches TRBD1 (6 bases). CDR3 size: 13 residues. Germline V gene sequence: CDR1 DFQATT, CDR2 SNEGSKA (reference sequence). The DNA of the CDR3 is TGCAGTGCTAGAGATCCAGGGGTCACTGAAGCTTTTTTT. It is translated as CSARDPGVTEAFF.

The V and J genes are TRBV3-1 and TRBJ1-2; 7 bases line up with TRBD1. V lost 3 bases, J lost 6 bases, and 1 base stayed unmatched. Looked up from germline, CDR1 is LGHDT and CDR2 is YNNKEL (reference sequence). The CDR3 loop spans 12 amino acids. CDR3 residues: CASSHRGNGYTF. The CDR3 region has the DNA TGTGCCAGCAGCCACAGGGGGAATGGCTACACCTTC. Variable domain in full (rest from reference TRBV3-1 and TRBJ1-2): DTAVSQTPKYLVTQMGNDKSIKCEQNLGHDTMYWYKQDSKKFLKIMFSYNNKELIINETVPNRFSPKSPDKAHLNLHINSLELGDSAVYFCASSHRGNGYTFGSGTRLTVV.

In DNA form, the CDR3 reads TGCGCCAGCAGCTTACACCCGGGACTTAAAAACACCGGGGAGCTGTTTTTT. It yields the protein CASSLHPGLKNTGELFF. The V and J genes are TRBV5-1 and TRBJ2-2; D might be TRBD2 (6 bases). CDR3 length equals 17 residues. Germline-derived CDR1 and CDR2 are SGHRS and YFSETQ. The V and J ends lost 2 bases and 2 bases respectively, with 16 bases between them.

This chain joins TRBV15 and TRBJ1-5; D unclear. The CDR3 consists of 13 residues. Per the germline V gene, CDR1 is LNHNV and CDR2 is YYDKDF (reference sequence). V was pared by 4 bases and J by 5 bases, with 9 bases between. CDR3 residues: CATSKRADQPQHF. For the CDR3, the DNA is TGTGCCACCAGCAAACGGGCGGATCAGCCCCAGCATTTT.

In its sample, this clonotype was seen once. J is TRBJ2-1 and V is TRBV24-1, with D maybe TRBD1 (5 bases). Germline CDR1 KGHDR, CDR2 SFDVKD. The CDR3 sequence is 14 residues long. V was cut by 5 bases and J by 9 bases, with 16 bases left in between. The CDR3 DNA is TGTGCCACCAGTGTTCCGGACATTTACGGTGAGCAGTTCTTC. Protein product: CATSVPDIYGEQFF.

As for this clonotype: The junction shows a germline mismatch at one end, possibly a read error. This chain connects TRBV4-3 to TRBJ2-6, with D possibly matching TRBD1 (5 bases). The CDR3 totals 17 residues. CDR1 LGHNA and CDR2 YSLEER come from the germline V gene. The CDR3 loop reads CASSQDHLSSGANVPTF. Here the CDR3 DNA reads TGCGCCAGCAGCCAAGATCACCTATCTTCTGGGGCCAACGTCCCGACTTTC.

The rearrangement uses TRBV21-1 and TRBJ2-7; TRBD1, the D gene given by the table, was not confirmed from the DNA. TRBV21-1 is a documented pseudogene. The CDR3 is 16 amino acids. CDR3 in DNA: TGTGCCAGCAGCAAACCCAAGAACCCTGAAGGGGGCGAGCAGTACTTC. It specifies CASSKPKNPEGGEQYF.

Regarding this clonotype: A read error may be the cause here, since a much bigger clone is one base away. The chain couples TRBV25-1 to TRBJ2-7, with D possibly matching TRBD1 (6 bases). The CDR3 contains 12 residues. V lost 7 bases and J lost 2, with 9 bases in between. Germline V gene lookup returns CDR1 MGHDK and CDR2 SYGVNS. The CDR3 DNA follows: TGTGCCAGCACGGACAGACCCTACGAGCAGTACTTC. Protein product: CASTDRPYEQYF.

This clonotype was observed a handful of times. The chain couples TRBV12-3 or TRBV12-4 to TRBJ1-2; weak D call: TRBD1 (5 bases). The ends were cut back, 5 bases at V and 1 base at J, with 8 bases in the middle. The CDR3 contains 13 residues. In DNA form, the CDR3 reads TGTGCCAGCAGTGTGACAGATAACTATGGCTACACCTTC. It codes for CASSVTDNYGYTF.

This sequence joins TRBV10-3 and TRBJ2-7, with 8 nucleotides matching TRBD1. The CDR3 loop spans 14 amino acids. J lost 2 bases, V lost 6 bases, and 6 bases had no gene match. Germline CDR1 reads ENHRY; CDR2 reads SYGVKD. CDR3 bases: TGTGCCATCAGCAGACAGGGGTCCCCCTACGAGCAGTACTTC. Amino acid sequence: CAISRQGSPYEQYF.

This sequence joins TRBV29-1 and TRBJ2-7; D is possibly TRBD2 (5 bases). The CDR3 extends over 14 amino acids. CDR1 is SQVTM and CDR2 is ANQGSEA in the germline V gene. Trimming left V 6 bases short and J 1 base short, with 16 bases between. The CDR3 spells CSVRKGGGSYEQYF. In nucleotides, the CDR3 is TGCAGCGTCCGAAAGGGCGGAGGATCCTACGAGCAGTACTTC.

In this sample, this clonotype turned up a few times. The CDR3 DNA is TGCGCCAGCAGCTCCTCCGGGACAGGCTACGAGCAGTACTTC. The encoded protein is CASSSSGTGYEQYF. The chain joins TRBV5-1 to TRBJ2-7; 8 positions agree with TRBD1. The CDR3 extends over 14 amino acids. CDR1 is SGHRS, CDR2 YFSETQ, per germline. The V gene end was trimmed by 3 bases and the J gene end by 3 bases; junction bases not matched to a gene: 5.